Below are 5 T cell receptor beta chains sequenced from a single sample in a study of blood T cell repertoires in COVID-19. Assay: immunoSEQ multiplex PCR; the TCRdb copy retains only in-frame clones and omits some. Counted here are roughly 400,000 clones, roughly 89% occurring once; the ten biggest clones make up 1.7%. Material: PBMCs or T cells enriched from blood (not recorded which). All receptors come from a woman aged 25 to 45 who had recovered from COVID-19.

CDR3: CASSQHSYEQYF. DNA of the CDR3: TGTGCCAGCAGTCAACACTCCTACGAGCAGTACTTC. The gene calls are TRBV7-2 and TRBJ2-7; the D is unclear. The CDR3 extends over 12 amino acids. The ends were cut back, 6 bases at V and 0 bases at J, with 6 bases in the middle. Germline CDR1 and CDR2: SGHTA and FQGNSA. The full variable domain, in which reference TRBV7-2 and TRBJ2-7 provide the parts outside the CDR3, is GAGVSQSPSNKVTEKGKDVELRCDPISGHTALYWYRQSLGQGLEFLIYFQGNSAPDKSGLPSDRFSAERTGGSVSTLTIQRTQQEDSAVYLCASSQHSYEQYFGPGTRLTVT.

This chain uses TRBV28 with TRBJ2-2, with D possibly matching TRBD2 (5 bases). The V gene's germline CDR1 is MDHEN and CDR2 SYDVKM. V shed 5 bases and J shed 7 bases, with 23 bases lying between them. This CDR3 contains 17 residues. The chain's CDR3 is CASSSRRGQNWSGELFF. In DNA, the CDR3 is TGTGCCAGCAGTAGCCGGAGAGGGCAGAATTGGAGCGGGGAGCTGTTTTTT.

The chain uses TRBV14 and TRBJ2-2, with D hard to call. V was clipped by 1 base and J by 5 bases, with 8 bases between them. This CDR3 has 14 amino acids. CDR1 is SGHDN, CDR2 FVKESK, per germline. DNA of the CDR3: TGTGCCAGCAGCCAAGGTCTTCGTACCGGGGAGCTGTTTTTT. It yields the protein CASSQGLRTGELFF.

J is TRBJ2-4 and V is TRBV6-5; 8 positions agree with TRBD1. Germline V gene sequence: CDR1 MNHEY, CDR2 SVGAGI. After removal of 6 bases from V and 11 bases from J, the junction contained 9 bases not matched to a gene. The length of the CDR3 is 13 residues. The CDR3 here is CASSQGASNVQYF. In nucleotides, the CDR3 is TGTGCCAGCAGCCAGGGGGCGAGTAACGTTCAGTACTTC.

The rearrangement links TRBV7-8 to TRBJ1-1; 7 bases are a match to TRBD1. V lost 3 bases and J lost 6; bases outside the gene matches: 7. This CDR3 has 14 residues. Germline values: CDR1 SGHVS, CDR2 FQNEAQ. The DNA of the CDR3 is TGTGCCAGCAGCTTTACGACAGGGCTTTCTGAAGCTTTCTTT. It translates to CASSFTTGLSEAFF.